This T cell receptor (beta chain) was sequenced during a study of shared clonotypes between healthy human individuals. V was cut by 7 bases and J by 7 bases, with 17 bases left in between. The CDR3 contains 14 residues. Per germline, CDR1 SNHLY and CDR2 FYNNEI. Profiling relied on immunoSEQ multiplex PCR, and the TCRdb table lists in-frame clones only, not all of them. The sample holds about 1 million clones, approximately 70% seen once. As for this clone: Its antigen remains unidentified.

Whole-study findings and limits: Donors were few, which limited the genetic and exposure-history diversity represented. A generally larger estimated richness was seen in naive subsets than in memory subsets.

The receptor's source is a young man in good health. Sample: memory CD4+ T cells sorted from blood. Subset in this sample: CD45RA-negative fraction. V usage is TRBV2 and J usage is TRBJ2-1; TRBD1 or TRBD2 may be the D gene (5 bases each). In DNA form, the CDR3 reads TGTGCCAGCACCCGGGGCAGGGCCGTTAATGAGCAGTTCTTC. It translates to CASTRGRAVNEQFF. Full variable domain (rest looked up from reference TRBV2 and TRBJ2-1): EPEVTQTPSHQVTQMGQEVILRCVPISNHLYFYWYRQILGQKVEFLVSFYNNEISEKSEIFDDQFSVERPDGSNFTLKIRSTKLEDSAMYFCASTRGRAVNEQFFGPGTRLTVL.